Sequencing of this T cell receptor beta chain was carried out in a study of shared clonotypes between healthy human individuals. Study-wide context: Three plates each covered CD4 naive and memory; CD8 naive two, CD8 memory one.

On this clone itself: The antigen is unknown.

General observations from the study: Naive subsets, compared against memory subsets, generally had larger estimated richness values.

Measured with immunoSEQ multiplex PCR; TCRdb has only the in-frame clones, and not every one. The data show about 1.5 million clones, roughly 95% seen once. J was trimmed by 3 bases and V by 0 bases; bases with no gene match: 7. The CDR3 loop spans 17 amino acids. Germline V gene data show CDR1 as SGHDN and CDR2 as FVKESK. Sequencing used naive CD4+ T cells sorted from blood. Subset specified: CD45RA+ positively selected. The source of this sequence is a young man in good health. The chain combines TRBV14 with TRBJ2-3; 9 positions agree with TRBD2. CDR3 in amino acids: CASSQDPILAGTDTQYF. The CDR3, as DNA: TGTGCCAGCAGCCAAGATCCAATCCTAGCGGGGACAGATACGCAGTATTTT.